Listed here are 21 T cell receptor beta chains from one sample, sequenced in a study of blood T cell repertoires in COVID-19. Only in-frame clones appear in the TCRdb table, and some are missing; sequencing was by immunoSEQ multiplex PCR. In the table there are some 74,000 clones, about 80% of which are singletons. Input material: peripheral blood. These receptors originate from a human donor in a cohort sampled during active COVID-19.

V is TRBV9 and J is TRBJ2-5; the match to TRBD2 covers 15 bases. The J segment lost 0 bases and the V segment lost 3 bases, leaving 6 bases of the junction unmatched. CDR3 length: 18 residues. Germline assignment: CDR1 SGDLS and CDR2 YYNGEE. CDR3 loop: CASSEGLAGGRYQETQYF. CDR3 sequence (DNA): TGTGCCAGCAGCGAGGGACTAGCGGGGGGACGGTACCAAGAGACCCAGTACTTC.

V and J are TRBV5-1 and TRBJ1-5; 7 bases fit TRBD1. J was trimmed by 7 bases and V by 0 bases; bases with no gene match: 4. The CDR3 has 14 amino acids. Germline-derived CDR1 and CDR2 are SGHRS and YFSETQ. The CDR3 coding sequence is TGCGCCAGCAGCTTGGCGACAGGGTCACAGCCCCAGCATTTT. This encodes CASSLATGSQPQHF.

This clone was detected only a few times. In DNA, the CDR3 is TGTGCCAGCAGTTTACGAGTCCTAGCGGGACGTATAACCGGGGAGCTGTTTTTT. Amino acid sequence: CASSLRVLAGRITGELFF. V usage is TRBV28 and J usage is TRBJ2-2; TRBD2 aligns across 9 bases. The CDR3 is made up of 18 amino acids. Germline trimming cut 2 bases from V and 5 bases from J; bases unmatched to any gene: 12. Germline V gives CDR1 MDHEN, CDR2 SYDVKM.

V and J are TRBV29-1 and TRBJ2-3; D not resolved. The germline V gene encodes CDR1 SQVTM and CDR2 ANQGSEA. The CDR3 has 12 amino acids. The germline V and J ends were trimmed by 4 bases and 7 bases, with 12 bases remaining between them. The CDR3 bases are TGCAGCGTTGCGTCTAGGCGAAATACGCAGTATTTT. Translation: CSVASRRNTQYF.

The V call is TRBV4-1, the J call TRBJ1-2; D is unresolved. Germline V gene sequence: CDR1 MGHRA, CDR2 YSYEKL. CDR3 length: 16 residues. The V end was cut by 8 bases, the J end by 4 bases, with 23 bases between. The CDR3, as DNA: TGCGCCAGCGCGATTGATTCAGCCCGGGCGGGCTATGGCTACACCTTC. Translating it yields CASAIDSARAGYGYTF.

The rearrangement links TRBV28 to TRBJ1-5; D uncertain. The CDR3 covers 16 residues. V lost 2 bases and J 11 bases, leaving 22 bases between the germline ends. Germline V gene data show CDR1 as MDHEN and CDR2 as SYDVKM. The CDR3 sequence is CASSLPKAVWERAQHF. As DNA, the CDR3 is TGTGCCAGCAGTTTACCAAAAGCGGTTTGGGAAAGGGCCCAGCATTTT.

J is TRBJ1-4 and V is TRBV6-6, with 7 bases fitting TRBD1. V was clipped by 5 bases and J by 7 bases; unmatched bases: 7. Germline V lookup: CDR1 MNHNY, CDR2 SVGAGI (reference sequence). The CDR3 runs 14 residues. The CDR3 loop is CASSLGQAIEKLFF. Written as DNA, the CDR3 is TGTGCCAGCAGTCTCGGACAGGCCATTGAAAAACTGTTTTTT.

This clone turned up a few times. The chain combines TRBV7-2 with TRBJ1-6, with 8 nucleotides matching TRBD1. The CDR3 covers 15 residues. Germline V CDR1 and CDR2: SGHTA, FQGNSA. V lost 4 bases to trimming and J lost 5 bases; unmatched junction nucleotides: 4. CDR3 bases: TGTGCCAGCAGCTCCCGGGACAGGCATAATTCACCCCTCCACTTT. It specifies CASSSRDRHNSPLHF.

The chain recombines TRBV5-1 with TRBJ2-2, with 11 positions matching TRBD2. Trimming removed 1 base from V and 5 bases from J; junction bases left unmatched: 4. Germline CDR1 and CDR2: SGHRS and YFSETQ. The CDR3 runs to 16 residues. In DNA form, the CDR3 reads TGCGCCAGCAGCTTGCCTGGGACTAGCGGTACCGGGGAGCTGTTTTTT. Protein product: CASSLPGTSGTGELFF.

CDR3 sequence: CASSLAGRNTGELFF. CDR3 DNA: TGTGCCAGCAGCTTGGCTGGCCGCAACACCGGGGAGCTGTTTTTT. The chain uses TRBV5-4 and TRBJ2-2; D gene uncertain. The CDR3 sequence is 15 residues long. CDR1 SGHNT and CDR2 YYREEE come from the germline V gene (reference sequence). The V and J ends lost 0 bases and 2 bases respectively, with 8 bases between them.

J is TRBJ1-6 and V is TRBV5-4; 11 nucleotides align to TRBD1. This CDR3 contains 14 residues. Germline CDR1 reads SGHNT; CDR2 reads YYREEE (reference sequence). With 6 bases clipped from V and 10 bases from J, the junction kept 6 bases outside the gene matches. CDR3 in DNA: TGTGCCAGCACCCGGGACAGGGGGTCCTCACCCCTCCACTTT. Translation gives CASTRDRGSSPLHF.

This rearrangement joins TRBV7-3 to TRBJ2-2; tentatively, D is TRBD1 (6 bases). Germline CDR1 SGHTA, CDR2 FQGTGA. The CDR3 consists of 16 residues. Deletions cut 5 bases from V and 7 bases from J, with 20 bases between. The CDR3 DNA sequence: TGTGCCAGCAGCAGGGCCCCGACAGGCGAGGTCGGGGAGCTGTTTTTT. It specifies CASSRAPTGEVGELFF.

The chain employs TRBV7-2 and TRBJ2-2, with a possible D match to TRBD1 (5 bases). The CDR3 consists of 13 residues. Trimming stripped 5 bases from V and 4 bases from J, with 8 bases between. Germline CDR1 SGHTA, CDR2 FQGNSA. The CDR3 sequence: CASSARVTGELFF. The DNA for the CDR3 is TGTGCCAGCAGCGCCAGGGTCACCGGGGAGCTGTTTTTT.

The chain employs TRBV4-1 and TRBJ2-3; no clear D gene. Germline V gene data show CDR1 as MGHRA and CDR2 as YSYEKL. Trimming cost V 6 bases and J 0 bases, with 4 bases left between them. CDR3 length: 12 residues. The CDR3 nucleotides read TGCGCCAGCAGTCGTAGCACAGATACGCAGTATTTT. Protein: CASSRSTDTQYF.

This sequence joins TRBV2 and TRBJ2-3; D might be TRBD2 (5 bases). Trimming left V 5 bases short and J 2 bases short, with 14 bases between. CDR1 and CDR2 from the germline V gene are SNHLY and FYNNEI. This CDR3 comprises 15 residues. The CDR3 DNA sequence: TGTGCCAGCAGTCGTGCGGGCCCCCCCACAGATACGCAGTATTTT. It encodes CASSRAGPPTDTQYF.

This clone turned up a few times. J is TRBJ2-1 and V is TRBV29-1, with 13 bases aligning to TRBD2. This CDR3 spans 15 amino acids. Per germline, CDR1 SQVTM and CDR2 ANQGSEA. V gave up 5 bases and J gave up 5 bases; unmatched junction bases: 6. CDR3 nucleotide sequence: TGCAGCGTTAAACTAGCGGGAGGGCCCCACAATGAGCAGTTCTTC. It translates to CSVKLAGGPHNEQFF.

The V call is TRBV19, the J call TRBJ2-1; 7 nucleotides match TRBD1. The CDR3 is made up of 15 amino acids. V was pared by 5 bases and J by 3 bases, with 7 bases of the junction left unmatched. Per the germline V gene, CDR1 is LNHDA and CDR2 is SQIVND (reference sequence). The CDR3 spells CASSEDRDSYNEQFF. For the CDR3, the DNA is TGTGCCAGTAGTGAAGACCGGGACAGCTACAATGAGCAGTTCTTC. Complete variable domain (other parts from reference TRBV19 and TRBJ2-1): DGGITQSPKYLFRKEGQNVTLSCEQNLNHDAMYWYRQDPGQGLRLIYYSQIVNDFQKGDIAEGYSVSREKKESFPLTVTSAQKNPTAFYLCASSEDRDSYNEQFFGPGTRLTVL.

This chain joins TRBV6-5 and TRBJ2-1; 10 nucleotides agree with TRBD1. The V gene's germline CDR1 is MNHEY and CDR2 SVGAGI. CDR3 size: 15 residues. V dropped 6 bases and J dropped 6; count of bases not matched to a gene: 8. In nucleotides, the CDR3 is TGTGCCAGCAGAGCCGACAGGGGGCTGGTCAATGAGCAGTTCTTC. Amino acids: CASRADRGLVNEQFF.

The CDR3 loop is CAWVRIYGYTF. In nucleotides, the CDR3 is TGTGCCTGGGTTCGTATCTATGGCTACACCTTC. The V gene is TRBV30, the J gene TRBJ1-2; the D is unclear. CDR3 length: 11 amino acids. V lost 5 bases and J lost 4, with 8 bases in between. The germline V gene encodes CDR1 GTSNPN and CDR2 SVGIG (reference sequence).

This rearrangement joins TRBV7-9 to TRBJ2-7, with TRBD2 matching 11 bases. Trimming removed 8 bases from V and 0 bases from J; junction bases left unmatched: 12. Germline V gives CDR1 SEHNR, CDR2 FQNEAQ (reference sequence). This CDR3 comprises 17 residues. CDR3 region: CASSAGTSGLSSYEQYV. In DNA, the CDR3 is TGTGCCAGCTCCGCCGGGACTAGCGGTCTTAGCTCCTACGAGCAGTACGTC.

The chain employs TRBV4-2 and TRBJ2-7, with TRBD2 matching over 7 bases. Germline CDR1 LGHNA, CDR2 YNFKEQ. Trimming removed 2 bases from V and 4 bases from J; junction bases left unmatched: 14. The CDR3 is 17 amino acids. In nucleotides, the CDR3 is TGTGCCAGCAGCCAATCTCTTGGGGAGGGATTTGGTTACGAGCAGTACTTC. Protein: CASSQSLGEGFGYEQYF.